The 22 T cell receptor beta chains below come from one sample, sequenced in a study of cytomegalovirus exposure and HLA in healthy donors. Vbeta (60) and Jbeta (13) primers were used in the PCR. Assay used: immunoSEQ multiplex PCR; TCRdb lists only in-frame clones, some missing. Here the sample table reports about 160,000 clones. Sequenced: PBMCs. The receptors come from a woman aged 55-70 years in good health and CMV-seronegative.

The chain has TRBV7-9 and TRBJ2-5, with 10 bases identical to TRBD2. V lost 5 bases, J lost 11 bases, and 11 bases stayed unmatched. The CDR3 runs 14 residues. Germline CDR1 is SEHNR and CDR2 is FQNEAQ (reference sequence). In DNA form, the CDR3 reads TGTGCCAGCAGCCAAGGGACTAGCGCCGGAATGCAGTACTTC. Translation gives CASSQGTSAGMQYF.

The CDR3: CASSYLEAGEENEQFF. In DNA, the CDR3 is TGTGCCAGCAGTTACCTAGAAGCGGGAGAGGAAAATGAGCAGTTCTTC. The chain combines TRBV6-5 with TRBJ2-1, with 8 bases that match TRBD2. With V trimmed by 2 bases and J by 7 bases, 10 bases remained unmatched. Germline V lookup: CDR1 MNHEY, CDR2 SVGAGI. The CDR3 is made up of 16 amino acids.

The chain carries TRBV11-2 and TRBJ2-3, with D possibly matching TRBD2 (5 bases). Deletions cut 4 bases from V and 0 bases from J, with 14 bases between. This CDR3 is 16 amino acids long. Germline CDR1 SGHAT, CDR2 FQNNGV. The CDR3 is CASSSPQRGSTDTQYF. For the CDR3, the DNA is TGTGCCAGCAGCTCCCCCCAGCGAGGGAGCACAGATACGCAGTATTTT.

V and J are TRBV5-1 and TRBJ1-6; TRBD1 matches 7 bases. Germline V gene lookup returns CDR1 SGHRS and CDR2 YFSETQ. The CDR3 sequence is 14 residues long. The ends lost 3 bases at V and 9 bases at J; junction bases unmatched: 6. CDR3 sequence: CASSSQGDTSPLHF. CDR3 coding DNA: TGCGCCAGCAGCTCTCAGGGGGATACTTCACCCCTCCACTTT.

The chain employs TRBV5-1 and TRBJ1-6, with 8 bases identical to TRBD1. CDR1 is SGHRS, CDR2 YFSETQ, per germline. Trimming at V came to 0 bases and at J to 6 bases, leaving 8 bases not matched to a gene. The CDR3 length is 17 residues. The CDR3 spells CASSLAGTGGLNSPLHF. The CDR3 DNA follows: TGCGCCAGCAGCTTGGCCGGGACAGGCGGCCTTAATTCACCCCTCCACTTT.

The genes are TRBV9 and TRBJ1-1, with D maybe TRBD1 (5 bases). V was trimmed by 0 bases and J by 5 bases, leaving 8 bases between them. Germline values: CDR1 SGDLS, CDR2 YYNGEE. The CDR3 covers 13 residues. CDR3: CASSVAGLTEAFF. DNA of the CDR3: TGTGCCAGCAGCGTAGCAGGGTTAACTGAAGCTTTCTTT.

The genes are TRBV5-4 and TRBJ2-1; 9 bases are a match to TRBD2. Germline loops: CDR1 SGHNT, CDR2 YYREEE (reference sequence). This CDR3 region has 16 residues. The junction had 4 bases not matched to a gene; V was cut back by 2 bases and J by 1 base. The CDR3 sequence is CASSLPSGESYNEQFF. The CDR3 region has the DNA TGTGCCAGCAGCTTACCTAGCGGGGAATCCTACAATGAGCAGTTCTTC.

This chain connects TRBV27 to TRBJ1-1, with D perhaps matching TRBD1 (6 bases). CDR1 and CDR2 from the germline V gene are MNHEY and SMNVEV (reference sequence). The V gene lost 3 bases and the J gene lost 4 bases, with 12 bases spanning the gap. CDR3 length equals 14 residues. Written as DNA, the CDR3 is TGTGCCAGCAGTTTGACAGGTCTTCGCACTGAAGCTTTCTTT. As protein: CASSLTGLRTEAFF.

The chain carries TRBV5-1 and TRBJ2-5; tentative D call: TRBD2 (5 bases). Per the germline V gene, CDR1 is SGHRS and CDR2 is YFSETQ. This CDR3 has 14 residues. Trimming pared 5 bases from V and 5 bases from J, leaving 16 bases between. The CDR3 sequence is CASRVAGVRETQYF. The CDR3 nucleotides read TGCGCCAGCAGAGTCGCCGGGGTCCGGGAGACCCAGTACTTC.

The CDR3: CASSRRTGDNSPLHF. Written as DNA, the CDR3 is TGTGCCAGCTCACGAAGGACAGGGGACAATTCACCCCTCCACTTT. The V and J genes are TRBV18 and TRBJ1-6; 9 nucleotides match TRBD1. Germline V gene lookup returns CDR1 KGHSH and CDR2 LQKENI. V lost 4 bases to trimming and J lost 7 bases; unmatched junction nucleotides: 5. CDR3 length: 15 residues.

The gene calls are TRBV7-9 and TRBJ2-7; TRBD1 agrees at 9 bases. Germline V CDR1 and CDR2: SEHNR, FQNEAQ (reference sequence). V lost 5 bases and J lost 2; bases outside the gene matches: 4. The CDR3 is made up of 14 amino acids. CDR3 region: CASSPGQGTYEQYF. Here the CDR3 DNA reads TGTGCCAGCAGCCCGGGACAGGGAACCTACGAGCAGTACTTC.

The chain recombines TRBV5-1 with TRBJ1-1; tentative D call: TRBD1 (6 bases). The CDR3 covers 15 residues. The germline V gene has CDR1 SGHRS and CDR2 YFSETQ. The V end lost 4 bases, the J end lost 3 bases, and 16 bases lay between the germline ends. The CDR3 bases are TGCGCCAGCAGCATCGAGGGGGGGTCAGACACTGAAGCTTTCTTT. Translated, it gives CASSIEGGSDTEAFF.

V is TRBV5-1 and J is TRBJ2-2; possible D gene TRBD1, 6 bases. Trimming took off 5 bases at V and 0 bases at J, with 8 bases between the two ends. The CDR3 covers 14 residues. CDR1 is SGHRS and CDR2 is YFSETQ in the germline V gene. CDR3 loop: CASRDRTNTGELFF. The CDR3 DNA reads as TGCGCCAGCAGAGACAGGACGAACACCGGGGAGCTGTTTTTT.

The chain has TRBV20-1 and TRBJ2-2; D is undetermined. Germline V gene sequence: CDR1 DFQATT, CDR2 SNEGSKA (reference sequence). Trimming removed 2 bases at V and 4 bases at J, with 2 bases between. The CDR3 covers 11 residues. The chain's CDR3 is CSARLTGELFF. For the CDR3, the DNA is TGCAGTGCTAGACTCACCGGGGAGCTGTTTTTT.

The gene calls are TRBV16 and TRBJ1-1, with a possible D match to TRBD1 (5 bases). V was cut by 4 bases and J by 4 bases, with 10 bases left in between. Per the germline V gene, CDR1 is KGHSY and CDR2 is FQNENV. The CDR3 consists of 13 residues. CDR3 protein: CASSRAGATEAFF. The DNA for the CDR3 is TGTGCCAGCAGCCGTGCTGGGGCCACTGAAGCTTTCTTT.

The chain combines TRBV7-9 with TRBJ2-5; D may be TRBD2 (6 bases). The CDR3 has 15 amino acids. Germline V gives CDR1 SEHNR, CDR2 FQNEAQ (reference sequence). V lost 1 base to trimming and J lost 2 bases, with 11 bases between them. In DNA form, the CDR3 reads TGTGCCAGCAGCTTAGAGGGCGGGGCACAAGAGACCCAGTACTTC. Translation gives CASSLEGGAQETQYF.

V usage is TRBV14 and J usage is TRBJ2-4; a weak D match, TRBD2 (5 bases). Germline lookup yields CDR1 SGHDN and CDR2 FVKESK. The germline V and J ends were trimmed by 0 bases and 0 bases, with 27 bases remaining between them. The CDR3 extends over 22 amino acids. CDR3 loop: CASSQDRYEGRYHDIAKNIQYF. The CDR3 DNA follows: TGTGCCAGCAGCCAAGATCGTTATGAGGGCCGTTACCACGATATAGCCAAAAACATTCAGTACTTC.

V is TRBV18 and J is TRBJ2-7, with D maybe TRBD2 (6 bases). The CDR3 is made up of 15 amino acids. V lost 3 bases and J 3 bases, leaving 15 bases between the germline ends. Per the germline V gene, CDR1 is KGHSH and CDR2 is LQKENI. The CDR3 sequence is CASSPGWGEIYEQYF. The CDR3 nucleotides are TGTGCCAGCTCACCGGGGTGGGGGGAGATCTACGAGCAGTACTTC.

J is TRBJ1-5 and V is TRBV7-7; D gene ambiguous. The V gene lost 1 base and the J gene lost 7 bases, with 8 bases spanning the gap. Germline V gives CDR1 SSHAT, CDR2 FNYEAQ (reference sequence). The CDR3 sequence is 13 residues long. The CDR3 DNA is TGTGCCAGCAGCTTAGATGAGGGACAGCCCCAGCATTTT. This codes for CASSLDEGQPQHF.

The chain employs TRBV28 and TRBJ2-6; D unclear. Trimming pared 4 bases from V and 0 bases from J, leaving 7 bases between. Germline CDR1 MDHEN, CDR2 SYDVKM. The CDR3 totals 15 residues. DNA for the CDR3: TGTGCCAGCAGTTCCGTTAACTCTGGGGCCAACGTCCTGACTTTC. This translates into CASSSVNSGANVLTF.

The chain links TRBV7-9 to TRBJ1-1; no clear D. Germline V lookup: CDR1 SEHNR, CDR2 FQNEAQ (reference sequence). Trimming took 7 bases from V and 0 from J, leaving 9 bases between them. This CDR3 spans 13 amino acids. CDR3 coding DNA: TGTGCCAGCACCCCCGTCTTGAACACTGAAGCTTTCTTT. This gives the protein CASTPVLNTEAFF.

J is TRBJ2-7 and V is TRBV7-9, with 9 bases lining up with TRBD1. The CDR3 sequence is 15 residues long. J gave up 3 bases and V 1 base, and 4 bases lay outside the gene matches. CDR1 SEHNR and CDR2 FQNEAQ come from the germline V gene (reference sequence). The CDR3 bases are TGTGCCAGCAGCTTAGATCTGACAGGGGGCTACGAGCAGTACTTC. It translates to CASSLDLTGGYEQYF.